This TCR beta chain was identified during a study of beta chain features in type 1 diabetes. Study details: The study found patients and healthy donors alike in age, gender and cell yields. Examination of sorted cells across all samples involved around 99 million cells.

Sequencing targeted expressed TCRB transcripts, as all isolated RNA had been reverse transcribed. Only in-frame clones appear in the TCRdb table, and some are missing; sequencing was by immunoSEQ multiplex PCR. The profile shows a few hundred thousand clones, 12% to 15% of them singletons. In germline, CDR1 is SEHNR, CDR2 FQNEAQ (reference sequence). The CDR3 is made up of 13 amino acids. Trimming pared 6 bases from V and 2 bases from J, leaving 10 bases between. Blood was drawn once from each donor into heparinised tubes. The draws averaged around 110 mL. The authors sorted CD4+ naive, central memory, regulatory and stem cell-like memory cells via CD45RO/CCR7/CD25/CD127/CD95/CD27.

This clonotype originated in a man between 25 and 39 years old in good health. The specimen was central memory CD4+ T cells from blood. V usage is TRBV7-9 and J usage is TRBJ1-2; a possible D gene is TRBD1 (6 bases). The CDR3 protein is CASSHGQNYGYTF. DNA for the CDR3: TGTGCCAGCAGTCATGGACAGAACTATGGCTACACCTTC.